The 27 T cell receptor beta chains listed next were all sequenced from one sample in a study of shared clonotypes between healthy human individuals. Here immunoSEQ multiplex PCR was the method, and the copy in TCRdb shows in-frame clones only, minus some. The sample contains approximately 650,000 clones, over 95% of which appear only once. Naive CD8 isolation took CD45RO-negative cells positively selected for CCR7 and excluded terminally differentiated effector memory CD45RA+ cells. The sequencing sample was made of naive CD8+ T cells sorted from blood. These receptors were obtained from a woman aged 25 to 45 in good health.

The rearrangement joins TRBV7-6 to TRBJ2-7, with D unclear. V lost 0 bases, J lost 0 bases, and 9 bases lay in between. The germline V gene encodes CDR1 SGHVS and CDR2 FNYEAQ. CDR3 size: 15 residues. Here the CDR3 reads CASSLAGSVSYEQYF. For the CDR3, the DNA is TGTGCCAGCAGCTTAGCCGGTTCCGTCTCCTACGAGCAGTACTTC.

V usage is TRBV19 and J usage is TRBJ2-7; 9 bases agree with TRBD2. The CDR3 has 16 residues. Germline V lookup: CDR1 LNHDA, CDR2 SQIVND (reference sequence). J gave up 5 bases and V 3 bases, and 11 bases lay outside the gene matches. CDR3 loop: CASSIGHGGRAHEQYF. In nucleotides, the CDR3 is TGTGCCAGTAGTATCGGGCACGGCGGGAGGGCCCACGAGCAGTACTTC.

In nucleotides, the CDR3 is TGTGCCAGCAGTGCCTCTAGCACAGATACGCAGTATTTT. It yields the protein CASSASSTDTQYF. The chain carries TRBV27 and TRBJ2-3; no firm D call. The CDR3 consists of 13 residues. CDR1 MNHEY and CDR2 SMNVEV come from the germline V gene (reference sequence). The V end was cut by 5 bases, the J end by 0 bases, with 6 bases between.

V usage is TRBV27 and J usage is TRBJ1-6; unclear D gene. The V gene's germline CDR1 is MNHEY and CDR2 SMNVEV (reference sequence). The V gene lost 3 bases and the J gene lost 7 bases, with 10 bases spanning the gap. The CDR3 has 14 amino acids. As DNA, the CDR3 is TGTGCCAGCAGTTTTGGCCGCGGGAATTCACCCCTCCACTTT. Translating it yields CASSFGRGNSPLHF.

The rearrangement joins TRBV7-7 to TRBJ2-1; 11 bases fit TRBD2. The trim removed 6 bases at V and 8 bases at J, leaving 6 bases unmatched. The CDR3 totals 14 residues. From germline, CDR1 is SSHAT and CDR2 FNYEAQ (reference sequence). The CDR3 DNA is TGTGCCAGCAGTCCAAATAGCGGGAGGGATGAGCAGTTCTTC. Translating gives CASSPNSGRDEQFF.

This chain uses TRBV19 with TRBJ2-7; D may correspond to TRBD1 or TRBD2 (5 bases each). Trimming shortened V by 7 bases and J by 2 bases, and 21 bases separated the two germline ends. Germline V gene data show CDR1 as LNHDA and CDR2 as SQIVND (reference sequence). The CDR3 extends over 16 amino acids. The CDR3 sequence: CASKGFRDGNPYEQYF. DNA for the CDR3: TGTGCCAGTAAGGGGTTCCGGGACGGAAATCCCTACGAGCAGTACTTC.

The rearrangement links TRBV11-2 to TRBJ2-1, with D maybe TRBD2 (6 bases). The CDR3 has 16 residues. Germline V gene lookup returns CDR1 SGHAT and CDR2 FQNNGV. V was shortened by 2 bases and J by 10 bases, with 21 bases between the two germline ends. Written as DNA, the CDR3 is TGTGCCAGCAGCTTAAGCGGAGGGCCCAACTGGGAGGAGCAGTTCTTC. It encodes CASSLSGGPNWEEQFF.

The chain has TRBV11-2 and TRBJ2-2; 7 nucleotides agree with TRBD1. The ends lost 6 bases at V and 1 base at J; junction bases unmatched: 5. This CDR3 contains 15 residues. Germline-derived CDR1 and CDR2 are SGHAT and FQNNGV. The CDR3 DNA reads as TGTGCCAGCAGACATACAGGGGTGAACACCGGGGAGCTGTTTTTT. This gives the protein CASRHTGVNTGELFF.

The chain recombines TRBV19 with TRBJ1-4; D call uncertain. Germline V gene data show CDR1 as LNHDA and CDR2 as SQIVND (reference sequence). The CDR3 length is 14 residues. V lost 7 bases and J 5 bases, leaving 14 bases between the germline ends. The CDR3 loop reads CASKGLSANEKLFF. In DNA form, the CDR3 reads TGTGCCAGTAAAGGGTTGTCGGCGAATGAAAAACTGTTTTTT.

V and J are TRBV5-1 and TRBJ2-3, with 10 positions matching TRBD1. V dropped 5 bases and J dropped 5; count of bases not matched to a gene: 8. The CDR3 consists of 15 residues. Germline loops: CDR1 SGHRS, CDR2 YFSETQ. CDR3 nucleotide sequence: TGCGCCAGCAGTTCAGGACAGGGGGTAATAGATACGCAGTATTTT. It codes for CASSSGQGVIDTQYF.

Note on this clone: This CDR3 is also generated by other DNA sequences in the sample. The chain couples TRBV5-4 to TRBJ2-7, with D perhaps TRBD1 (5 bases). CDR3 length equals 13 residues. The ends were cut back, 0 bases at V and 2 bases at J, with 6 bases in the middle. Germline V gene lookup returns CDR1 SGHNT and CDR2 YYREEE (reference sequence). The CDR3 protein is CASSLGGTYEQYF. The CDR3 DNA reads TGTGCCAGCAGCTTGGGGGGCACCTACGAGCAGTACTTC.

This chain uses TRBV6-4 with TRBJ2-1; TRBD2 matches at 9 bases. The germline V gene has CDR1 MRHNA and CDR2 SNTAGT. With 4 bases clipped from V and 5 bases from J, the junction kept 3 bases outside the gene matches. The CDR3 is 14 residues long. CDR3 coding DNA: TGTGCCAGCAGTGGACTAGCGGCTGACAATGAGCAGTTCTTC. It codes for CASSGLAADNEQFF.

The chain has TRBV13 and TRBJ2-1; weak D call: TRBD1 (6 bases). The germline V and J ends were trimmed by 4 bases and 8 bases, with 12 bases remaining between them. From germline, CDR1 is PRHDT and CDR2 FYEKMQ (reference sequence). CDR3 size: 13 residues. The CDR3 sequence: CASSSQGFDEQFF. Here the CDR3 DNA reads TGTGCCAGCAGCTCCCAGGGGTTCGATGAGCAGTTCTTC.

CDR3 DNA sequence: TGTGCCAGCAGTGAAAGTGACGTAAGCAATCAGCCCCAGCATTTT. It specifies CASSESDVSNQPQHF. The J gene is TRBJ1-5, the V gene TRBV6-1; D gene uncertain. The germline V and J ends were trimmed by 2 bases and 1 base, with 9 bases remaining between them. Germline values: CDR1 MNHNS, CDR2 SASEGT. There are 15 residues in the CDR3.

The chain couples TRBV29-1 to TRBJ1-1; D call uncertain. Germline loops: CDR1 SQVTM, CDR2 ANQGSEA. V was trimmed by 7 bases and J by 1 base, leaving 7 bases between them. The length of the CDR3 is 11 residues. The CDR3 here is CSDAGNTEAFF. The CDR3 DNA sequence: TGCAGCGATGCAGGGAACACTGAAGCTTTCTTT.

CDR3 loop: CASSYSDNLANEQFF. The CDR3 bases are TGTGCCAGCAGTTACTCGGATAACTTGGCCAATGAGCAGTTCTTC. The rearrangement uses TRBV6-5 and TRBJ2-1; D is undetermined. Per germline, CDR1 MNHEY and CDR2 SVGAGI. This CDR3 has 15 residues. Trimming cost V 0 bases and J 6 bases, with 12 bases left between them.

The chain has TRBV19 and TRBJ2-1, with a tentative D call TRBD2 (6 bases). This CDR3 spans 17 amino acids. From germline, CDR1 is LNHDA and CDR2 SQIVND (reference sequence). Trimming pared 3 bases from V and 3 bases from J, leaving 18 bases between. CDR3: CASSISPWREVYNEQFF. CDR3 bases: TGTGCCAGTAGTATCTCCCCATGGCGGGAAGTCTACAATGAGCAGTTCTTC. The full variable domain, with the rest looked up from reference TRBV19 and TRBJ2-1, is DGGITQSPKYLFRKEGQNVTLSCEQNLNHDAMYWYRQDPGQGLRLIYYSQIVNDFQKGDIAEGYSVSREKKESFPLTVTSAQKNPTAFYLCASSISPWREVYNEQFFGPGTRLTVL.

The gene calls are TRBV30 and TRBJ2-5, with TRBD1 matching over 9 bases. V shed 3 bases, J shed 5 bases, and the junction held 10 bases outside the gene matches. The CDR3 contains 15 residues. The V gene's germline CDR1 is GTSNPN and CDR2 SVGIG (reference sequence). The CDR3 DNA sequence: TGTGCCTGGAGCCGGGACAGGGATATATGGGAGACCCAGTACTTC. Its protein product is CAWSRDRDIWETQYF.

The chain recombines TRBV11-2 with TRBJ2-3, with TRBD2 matching over 14 bases. Germline trimming cut 1 base from V and 2 bases from J; bases unmatched to any gene: 5. The CDR3 has 18 residues. CDR1 and CDR2 (germline): SGHAT, FQNNGV. CDR3 sequence: CASSLGGLAGVFTDTQYF. The CDR3 bases are TGTGCCAGCAGCTTAGGGGGACTAGCGGGAGTGTTCACAGATACGCAGTATTTT.

The chain uses TRBV5-1 and TRBJ2-7, with TRBD2 as a possible D gene (6 bases). The germline CDR1 and CDR2 sequences are SGHRS and YFSETQ. The ends were cut back, 4 bases at V and 0 bases at J, with 14 bases in the middle. The CDR3 has 15 residues. The CDR3 DNA reads as TGCGCCAGCAGCCCCCTGGACGGGAGCTCCTACGAGCAGTACTTC. Residues: CASSPLDGSSYEQYF. The entire variable domain, with the rest obtained from reference TRBV5-1 and TRBJ2-7, is as follows: KAGVTQTPRYLIKTRGQQVTLSCSPISGHRSVSWYQQTPGQGLQFLFEYFSETQRNKGNFPGRFSGRQFSNSRSEMNVSTLELGDSALYLCASSPLDGSSYEQYFGPGTRLTVT.

The V and J genes are TRBV28 and TRBJ1-1; D unclear. The CDR3 length is 14 residues. Germline V gene data show CDR1 as MDHEN and CDR2 as SYDVKM. Trimming removed 4 bases from V and 4 bases from J, with 13 bases in between. The CDR3 DNA is TGTGCCAGCAGTTCCAGGTTAGTTGGCACTGAAGCTTTCTTT. Translation gives CASSSRLVGTEAFF. Looking up the rest from reference TRBV28 and TRBJ1-1 gives the full variable domain: DVKVTQSSRYLVKRTGEKVFLECVQDMDHENMFWYRQDPGLGLRLIYFSYDVKMKEKGDIPEGYSVSREKKERFSLILESASTNQTSMYLCASSSRLVGTEAFFGQGTRLTVV.

As for this clone: Other DNA sequences in this sample translate to the same CDR3. V is TRBV6-6 and J is TRBJ2-1, with 10 bases matching TRBD2. Germline V gives CDR1 MNHNY, CDR2 SVGAGI (reference sequence). The CDR3 loop spans 16 amino acids. V lost 2 bases to trimming and J lost 1 base; unmatched junction nucleotides: 2. DNA of the CDR3: TGTGCCAGCAGTTACACACTAGCGGGATCCTACAATGAGCAGTTCTTC. Encoded protein: CASSYTLAGSYNEQFF.

The chain has TRBV6-5 and TRBJ2-3, with a possible D match to TRBD1 (6 bases). V lost 8 bases and J 0 bases, leaving 15 bases between the germline ends. CDR1 is MNHEY, CDR2 SVGAGI, per germline. The CDR3 runs to 15 residues. CDR3 loop: CASGTGSPSTDTQYF. For the CDR3, the DNA is TGTGCCAGCGGCACAGGGTCCCCTAGCACAGATACGCAGTATTTT.

V is TRBV9 and J is TRBJ2-7, with 9 bases that match TRBD2. The CDR3 is made up of 16 amino acids. The germline V gene has CDR1 SGDLS and CDR2 YYNGEE. V lost 3 bases to trimming and J lost 0 bases; unmatched junction nucleotides: 7. CDR3 nucleotides: TGTGCCAGCAGCGCAGGAGCGGGAGGAAGCTCCTACGAGCAGTACTTC. Its protein product is CASSAGAGGSSYEQYF. The complete variable domain, with remaining parts taken from reference TRBV9 and TRBJ2-7, reads DSGVTQTPKHLITATGQRVTLRCSPRSGDLSVYWYQQSLDQGLQFLIQYYNGEERAKGNILERFSAQQFPDLHSELNLSSLELGDSALYFCASSAGAGGSSYEQYFGPGTRLTVT.

The rearrangement joins TRBV6-6 to TRBJ2-7; TRBD2 aligns across 7 bases. V lost 2 bases, J lost 1 base, and 5 bases stayed unmatched. Germline V gene sequence: CDR1 MNHNY, CDR2 SVGAGI (reference sequence). This CDR3 is built from 15 residues. The CDR3 loop reads CASSYGGGLSYEQYF. CDR3 coding DNA: TGTGCCAGCAGTTACGGCGGGGGACTTTCCTACGAGCAGTACTTC.

The rearrangement links TRBV5-6 to TRBJ1-5; D remains unclear. The CDR3 is 19 amino acids. Looked up from germline, CDR1 is SGHDT and CDR2 is YYEEEE. V shed 4 bases and J shed 0 bases, with 23 bases lying between them. The CDR3 DNA reads TGTGCCAGCAGCCCTCCTAGGGAGGGCAGGAGAAATAGCAATCAGCCCCAGCATTTT. Translation: CASSPPREGRRNSNQPQHF.

The chain uses TRBV15 and TRBJ2-1, with D possibly being TRBD2 (6 bases). Deletions cut 6 bases from V and 1 base from J, with 13 bases between. CDR1 and CDR2 (germline): LNHNV, YYDKDF (reference sequence). This CDR3 has 15 amino acids. CDR3 residues: CATRDLGTSYNEQFF. The CDR3 DNA follows: TGTGCCACCAGAGATTTGGGGACTTCCTACAATGAGCAGTTCTTC.